Included here is one T cell receptor beta chain sequence, with context. Its antigen is unknown. A single base separates this from a much larger clone, so it may be a read error. The CDR3 runs 13 residues. Germline CDR1 SGHRS, CDR2 YFSETQ. This sample was taken from a study of tumor-infiltrating lymphocytes in primary liver carcinoma. Study results and caveats: With p = 0.039, the top-250-clone fraction in tumors significantly exceeded that in blood.

Priming with a constant-region primer yielded TCR beta cDNA from around 540 ng total RNA. Researchers made the TCR beta libraries by running three nested multiplex PCR rounds with slightly modified ARM-PCR. The study ran its first two PCR rounds for roughly 11 cycles each, using TRBV1-TRBV30 forward primers and a C-beta reverse primer. MiXCR, run by TCRdb on the multiplex PCR reads, gives a single entry per CDR3 protein. The sample has about 120,000 distinct CDR3 sequences; under 70% are singletons. The source material, about 18-33 mg of unsorted bulk tissue, was used to co-extract RNA and DNA. Sequencing used tumor-adjacent normal liver tissue. The chain recombines TRBV5-1 with TRBJ2-5, with 7 bases fitting TRBD1. The clonotype originates from a woman aged 55-69 years with primary liver carcinoma and hepatitis B virus infection. The CDR3 here is CGSTQGDQETQYF. CDR3 nucleotide sequence: TGCGGCAGCACCCAGGGGGACCAAGAGACCCAGTACTTC.